Sequencing of this T cell receptor beta chain was carried out in a study of regulatory T cells in long-lasting Graves disease. Study results and limitations: Favoring TRBV28, TRBJ1-2 and TRBJ2-5 was a feature seen in persistent disease. The TCR repertoire of persistent Graves' patients was less diverse than that of newly diagnosed ones.

At least ten counts were recorded for this clonotype. The antigen is not known. V was clipped by 1 base and J by 6 bases, with 9 bases between them. The CDR3 is made up of 13 amino acids. The germline V gene encodes CDR1 MGHRA and CDR2 YSYEKL. Time point described: newly diagnosed GD, antithyroid drugs for less than 3 months. PBMC-derived RNA was used for the TCR library. Libraries of TCR beta came from iRepertoire HTBI primers plus Arm-PCR of CDR3 regions. Each CDR3 protein gets one entry after TCRdb re-called the multiplex PCR reads with MiXCR. The sample shows around 500,000 distinct CDR3 sequences, roughly 15% of them seen only once. A further study also used this sample, focusing on T cells in Graves' hyperthyroidism and ophthalmopathy. As reported in that work: Diagnosis rested on symptoms, serum thyroxine and TRAb, thyroid ultrasound, and orbital computed tomography. The HTBI set primed first-round TCR CDR3 RT-PCR.

This rearrangement joins TRBV4-1 to TRBJ1-1; D gene unclear. Sequenced here: peripheral blood mononuclear cells (PBMCs), sampled at new diagnosis, from a patient treated with antithyroid drugs. The clonotype originates from a woman aged 35-65 years with Graves disease. The CDR3 loop is CASSQGEGPEAFF. The CDR3 region has the DNA TGCGCCAGCAGCCAAGGGGAAGGGCCTGAAGCTTTCTTT.